The sample holds many counts of the clone carrying this T cell receptor (beta chain). Its antigen is undetermined. Unique molecular identifiers were attached to individual cDNA molecules within the library. TCRdb re-called the RACE reads through MiXCR, storing one row per CDR3 protein. The sample includes under 300,000 distinct CDR3 sequences, about 9% of them seen just once. The sample comes from a study of human T cells and chemical hapten exposure. The time point: pre-sensitization, week 0. Specified treatment: therapeutic diphenylcyclopropenone sensitization with weekly scalp DPC. Study-level findings and limits: It was expanded TCRs that formed significantly more large CDR3 similarity clusters than controls did. Healthy individuals' immune responses may differ from those of donors, who had alopecia. TCRs at high frequency, those above 1 in 1000, did not change with DPC sensitization.

Per germline, CDR1 SEHNR and CDR2 FQNEAQ (reference sequence). Trimming took 0 bases from V and 5 from J; bases not matched to a gene: 7. The length of the CDR3 is 15 residues. This TCR derives from a woman between 40 and 55 years old with alopecia areata. Some clones in this sample may be carry-over from other donors' samples. Sequenced material: whole blood, taken in connection with sensitization to the hapten diphenylcyclopropenone (DPC). The V and J genes are TRBV7-9 and TRBJ2-7; 7 nucleotides align to TRBD1. The chain's CDR3 is CASSLAPAGGHEQYF. The CDR3 region has the DNA TGTGCCAGCAGCTTAGCGCCGGCAGGGGGTCACGAGCAGTACTTC.